This paragraph covers one T cell receptor beta chain sequence. Its target is unknown. Sequencing used immunoSEQ multiplex PCR; TCRdb keeps in-frame clones, though not all of them. The sample comprises more than 25,000 clones, approximately 79% of which are singletons, and 7.2% rests with the top ten. The sample belongs to a study of a mutant IDH1 vaccine in newly diagnosed glioma. Overall study: Patients got radiotherapy, temozolomide, or both beforehand, and most got both.

CDR3 length equals 14 residues. J was trimmed by 4 bases and V by 8 bases; bases with no gene match: 4. The germline V gene has CDR1 SNHLY and CDR2 FYNNEI. Time point indicated: week 5, during vaccination. Alongside topical imiquimod, each dose of vaccine comprised 300 ug of mutant IDH1 20-mer peptide. The chain couples TRBV2 to TRBJ1-5, with 11 bases aligning to TRBD1. This sequence originates from a man aged 40-49 years with glioma. Some clones in this sample may be carry-over from other donors' samples. The sequenced sample was PBMCs, obtained from a glioma patient whose treatment included an IDH1 peptide vaccine. DNA of the CDR3: TGTGCCAGCCGGACAGGGGGCGGGAATCAGCCCCAGCATTTT. Translating it yields CASRTGGGNQPQHF. Full variable domain (remainder filled in from reference TRBV2 and TRBJ1-5): EPEVTQTPSHQVTQMGQEVILRCVPISNHLYFYWYRQILGQKVEFLVSFYNNEISEKSEIFDDQFSVERPDGSNFTLKIRSTKLEDSAMYFCASRTGGGNQPQHFGDGTRLSIL.